This T cell receptor (beta chain) was observed in a study of T cells in Graves' hyperthyroidism and ophthalmopathy. V lost 7 bases, J lost 1 base, and 7 bases lay in between. This CDR3 is built from 12 residues. Germline-derived CDR1 and CDR2 are KGHDR and SFDVKD. TCR beta CDR3 region amplification was performed from RNA transcripts. The primer set for the first-round RT-PCR of the TCR CDR3 was HTBI. Each CDR3 protein gets one entry after TCRdb re-called the multiplex PCR reads with MiXCR. The repertoire consists of more than 550,000 distinct CDR3 sequences, with 15% to 20% occurring once and the leading ten covering 15% to 19%.

This sequence joins TRBV24-1 and TRBJ2-7; D is perhaps TRBD1 or TRBD2 (5 bases each). The sequence was collected from a man aged 50 to 59 with Graves' hyperthyroidism. The sequenced sample was blood. CDR3 DNA: TGTGCCACCAGGGGACGGTCCTACGAGCAGTACTTC. This translates into CATRGRSYEQYF.